This T cell receptor (beta chain) is from a study of cytomegalovirus exposure and HLA in healthy donors. Overall study context: Among around 180 million T cells, an earlier analysis found about 100 million unique TCR beta sequences. Regarding the study as a whole: The classifier reportedly diagnosed cytomegalovirus status with high sensitivity and specificity.

Concerning this clone: What it binds is not known. Other DNA sequences of this sample code for an identical CDR3.

The PCR used 60 Vbeta and 13 Jbeta primers. Profiled with immunoSEQ multiplex PCR; TCRdb holds only in-frame clones, not every one. The sample consists of approximately 130,000 clones, 85% of them appearing once. The CDR3 is 12 residues long. V dropped 5 bases and J dropped 3 bases, with 11 bases sitting between them. From germline, CDR1 is GTSNPN and CDR2 SVGIG (reference sequence). This sequence was found in a woman in her 30s in good health and CMV-seropositive. The gene calls are TRBV30 and TRBJ2-7; D is unclear. The sample was PBMCs. In DNA form, the CDR3 reads TGTGCCTGGGGAACAGATCTCTACGAGCAGTACTTC. The encoded protein is CAWGTDLYEQYF. The full variable domain, completed using reference TRBV30 and TRBJ2-7, is SQTIHQWPATLVQPVGSPLSLECTVEGTSNPNLYWYRQAAGRGLQLLFYSVGIGQISSEVPQNLSASRPQDRQFILSSKKLLLSDSGFYLCAWGTDLYEQYFGPGTRLTVT.